Listed here are 27 T cell receptor beta chains from one sample, sequenced in a study of T-cell memory formation after mild COVID-19. TCRdb reprocessed the 5' RACE reads with MiXCR, giving one entry per CDR3 protein. The table records 310,000 or so distinct CDR3 sequences, about a sixth of them present only once. The material sequenced was PBMCs or a T cell subset sorted from them (not recorded which). Receptors originate from a young man who had mild COVID-19 (a few samples of this study predate the infection). Cell type and time point are not known.

The sample holds one count of this clonotype. The CDR3 is CATQRRGETQYF. The CDR3 nucleotides are TGTGCCACTCAGCGGAGGGGGGAGACCCAGTACTTC. The rearrangement joins TRBV24-1 to TRBJ2-5; D possibly uses TRBD1 or TRBD2 (6 bases each). Germline V lookup: CDR1 KGHDR, CDR2 SFDVKD. V was clipped by 10 bases and J by 5 bases, with 13 bases between them. This CDR3 has 12 residues.

CDR3 in DNA: TGCGCCAGCGCCAAAGGAGGGATCCCCTACGAGCAGTACTTC. It encodes CASAKGGIPYEQYF. V is TRBV4-1 and J is TRBJ2-7; possibly TRBD2 for D (6 bases). Germline CDR1 is MGHRA and CDR2 is YSYEKL. Trimming stripped 8 bases from V and 2 bases from J, with 16 bases between. This CDR3 region has 14 residues.

This clonotype was picked up many times. V and J are TRBV12-3 or TRBV12-4 and TRBJ2-7; 9 positions agree with TRBD1. This CDR3 is 13 amino acids long. Germline trimming cut 5 bases from V and 2 bases from J; bases unmatched to any gene: 1. The CDR3 here is CASSGTGTYEQYV. The DNA of the CDR3 is TGTGCCAGCAGTGGGACAGGGACCTACGAGCAGTACGTC.

This clonotype has a handful of counts. The chain carries TRBV20-1 and TRBJ1-4; no firm D call. V was trimmed by 6 bases and J by 6 bases, leaving 14 bases between them. The V gene's germline CDR1 is DFQATT and CDR2 SNEGSKA (reference sequence). The CDR3 has 13 amino acids. In DNA, the CDR3 is TGCAGTGCGCCGAGTCGGGAGGATGAAAAACTGTTTTTT. Residues: CSAPSREDEKLFF.

This clonotype has just a few counts. The rearrangement links TRBV18 to TRBJ2-5; D is perhaps TRBD1 (5 bases). V lost 11 bases and J lost 2, with 12 bases in between. CDR3 length: 12 amino acids. The germline V gene encodes CDR1 KGHSH and CDR2 LQKENI. Here the CDR3 reads CASRQGQETQYF. The CDR3 coding sequence is TGTGCCTCGCGGCAGGGACAAGAGACCCAGTACTTC.

This rearrangement joins TRBV5-1 to TRBJ1-3; the match to TRBD1 covers 9 bases. This CDR3 has 15 amino acids. The V and J ends lost 3 bases and 4 bases, in that order; junction bases with no gene match: 5. The germline V gene encodes CDR1 SGHRS and CDR2 YFSETQ. The CDR3 sequence: CASSSTTGGGNTIYF. The CDR3 DNA reads TGCGCCAGCAGCTCCACAACAGGGGGCGGAAACACCATATATTTT.

This clonotype was counted only a few times. The chain is built from TRBV4-1 and TRBJ2-1; TRBD2 matches 7 bases. Germline lookup yields CDR1 MGHRA and CDR2 YSYEKL. Unmatched junction bases numbered 13, after V lost 6 bases and J lost 5 bases. The length of the CDR3 is 16 residues. CDR3 DNA sequence: TGCGCCAGCAGTCAATACTCTCAGCGGGGAGACAATGAGCAGTTCTTC. Amino acids: CASSQYSQRGDNEQFF.

This sequence joins TRBV5-1 and TRBJ1-1, with a possible D match to TRBD1 (5 bases). The germline V gene encodes CDR1 SGHRS and CDR2 YFSETQ. The CDR3 spans 15 residues. Trimming cost V 0 bases and J 3 bases, with 12 bases left between them. CDR3 residues: CASSLAGLGDTEAFF. CDR3 nucleotides: TGCGCCAGCAGCTTGGCCGGGCTAGGGGACACTGAAGCTTTCTTT.

This clonotype was counted between two and nine times. The chain has TRBV9 and TRBJ2-2; either TRBD1 or TRBD2 may fit D (6 bases each). The V gene lost 0 bases and the J gene lost 3 bases, with 12 bases spanning the gap. Germline loops: CDR1 SGDLS, CDR2 YYNGEE. This CDR3 spans 16 amino acids. Written as DNA, the CDR3 is TGTGCCAGCAGCGTAGTAGGGGGGCAGGACACCGGGGAGCTGTTTTTT. This codes for CASSVVGGQDTGELFF.

The rearrangement joins TRBV28 to TRBJ2-3; possible D gene TRBD1, 6 bases. Germline CDR1 is MDHEN and CDR2 is SYDVKM. The CDR3 covers 15 residues. V lost 6 bases and J 0 bases, leaving 13 bases between the germline ends. CDR3: CASRLGGQSTDTQYF. As DNA, the CDR3 is TGTGCCAGCAGGCTAGGCGGACAGAGCACAGATACGCAGTATTTT.

The chain employs TRBV18 and TRBJ2-7; the match to TRBD2 covers 9 bases. The CDR3 loop spans 16 amino acids. Trimming took 3 bases from V and 3 from J; bases not matched to a gene: 9. Germline lookup yields CDR1 KGHSH and CDR2 LQKENI. The CDR3 region has the DNA TGTGCCAGCTCACCTGGCTTGAGCGGGGGGATCTACGAGCAGTACTTC. This sequence encodes CASSPGLSGGIYEQYF.

This clonotype was observed a handful of times. The rearrangement links TRBV5-1 to TRBJ1-2; 10 nucleotides align to TRBD1. J was trimmed by 6 bases and V by 4 bases; bases with no gene match: 6. This CDR3 spans 14 amino acids. Germline V gives CDR1 SGHRS, CDR2 YFSETQ. The CDR3 DNA follows: TGCGCCAGCAGCACGGAGGGACAGGGGAATGGCTACACCTTC. It yields the protein CASSTEGQGNGYTF.

The table lists this clonotype with a few counts. The V gene is TRBV7-9, the J gene TRBJ2-2; D might be TRBD1 or TRBD2, each matching 5 bases. This CDR3 comprises 14 residues. Germline CDR1 SEHNR, CDR2 FQNEAQ (reference sequence). V lost 5 bases to trimming and J lost 5 bases, with 12 bases between them. CDR3 bases: TGTGCCAGCAGCATTGGGACGCTGACCGGGGAGCTGTTTTTT. Its protein product is CASSIGTLTGELFF.

V usage is TRBV29-1 and J usage is TRBJ1-1; D unclear. CDR3 length: 11 amino acids. The ends were cut back, 3 bases at V and 8 bases at J, with 10 bases in the middle. CDR1 and CDR2 (germline): SQVTM, ANQGSEA. The CDR3 region is CSVDFGREAFF. In DNA form, the CDR3 reads TGCAGCGTTGATTTCGGACGAGAAGCTTTCTTT.

This sequence joins TRBV20-1 and TRBJ1-1; possibly TRBD1 for D (5 bases). V was clipped by 2 bases and J by 4 bases, with 14 bases between them. CDR1 DFQATT and CDR2 SNEGSKA come from the germline V gene (reference sequence). This CDR3 contains 14 residues. The CDR3 loop is CSARFGGGSTEAFF. The CDR3 nucleotides are TGCAGTGCTAGATTTGGTGGGGGGAGCACTGAAGCTTTCTTT.

The chain carries TRBV6-5 and TRBJ1-1; D is unresolved. The V gene's germline CDR1 is MNHEY and CDR2 SVGAGI. Trimming took 0 bases from V and 7 from J, leaving 15 bases between them. The length of the CDR3 is 15 residues. CDR3 nucleotides: TGTGCCAGCAGTTACTCGCTCCCTATCGGGATTGAAGCTTTCTTT. Translation: CASSYSLPIGIEAFF.

This clonotype has a handful of counts. The gene calls are TRBV27 and TRBJ2-1; D might be TRBD1 (5 bases). CDR1 MNHEY and CDR2 SMNVEV come from the germline V gene (reference sequence). The CDR3 is 14 residues long. Between the trimmed V and J ends, which lost 3 bases and 0 bases, there was a span of 6 bases. CDR3 loop: CASSFQGSYNEQFF. The CDR3 DNA follows: TGTGCCAGCAGTTTCCAGGGCTCCTACAATGAGCAGTTCTTC.

This clonotype was observed a handful of times. CDR3 protein: CASSLLPQQETQYF. The DNA of the CDR3 is TGTGCCAGCAGTTTACTCCCACAGCAAGAGACCCAGTACTTC. The V and J genes are TRBV12-3 or TRBV12-4 and TRBJ2-5; D not resolved. Trimming left V 2 bases short and J 2 bases short, with 9 bases between. CDR3 length: 14 amino acids.

This clonotype was found many times. The genes are TRBV7-2 and TRBJ1-6; 7 positions agree with TRBD1. The CDR3 has 14 residues. V lost 1 base, J lost 7 bases, and 1 base stayed unmatched. From germline, CDR1 is SGHTA and CDR2 FQGNSA. The CDR3 DNA reads TGTGCCAGCAGCTTAGTACAGGGGAATTCACCCCTCCACTTT. Residues: CASSLVQGNSPLHF.

This clonotype was seen at least ten times. The V and J genes are TRBV9 and TRBJ2-7; TRBD2 matches 9 bases. The V gene end was trimmed by 4 bases and the J gene end by 0 bases; junction bases not matched to a gene: 8. CDR1 and CDR2 from the germline V gene are SGDLS and YYNGEE. The CDR3 spans 16 residues. This chain's CDR3 is CASSPGSGGISYEQYF. CDR3 in DNA: TGTGCCAGCAGCCCCGGTAGCGGGGGAATCTCCTACGAGCAGTACTTC. The full variable domain, completed using reference TRBV9 and TRBJ2-7, is DSGVTQTPKHLITATGQRVTLRCSPRSGDLSVYWYQQSLDQGLQFLIQYYNGEERAKGNILERFSAQQFPDLHSELNLSSLELGDSALYFCASSPGSGGISYEQYFGPGTRLTVT.

This clonotype was counted between two and nine times. This chain connects TRBV6-2 or TRBV6-3 to TRBJ2-1, with D tentatively TRBD2 (5 bases). The CDR3 totals 15 residues. Germline CDR1 MNHEY, CDR2 SVGEGT. Between the trimmed V and J ends, which lost 7 bases and 0 bases, there was a span of 13 bases. This chain's CDR3 is CASTILGSSYNEQFF. The CDR3 region has the DNA TGTGCCAGCACCATCTTGGGGAGCTCCTACAATGAGCAGTTCTTC.

The rearrangement links TRBV10-3 to TRBJ2-4; D unresolved. CDR1 is ENHRY and CDR2 is SYGVKD in the germline V gene. V shed 3 bases and J shed 13 bases, with 13 bases lying between them. The CDR3 runs to 12 residues. The CDR3 DNA follows: TGTGCCATCAGTGACACCCCGGCAGTACAGTACTTC. Amino acids: CAISDTPAVQYF.

The gene calls are TRBV7-2 and TRBJ1-5; D might be TRBD1 (6 bases). CDR3 length: 14 amino acids. From germline, CDR1 is SGHTA and CDR2 FQGNSA. V dropped 3 bases and J dropped 14 bases, with 20 bases sitting between them. CDR3 nucleotides: TGTGCCAGCAGCTTCTACCCGGTAGGGGGGGAAAAGCATTTT. It encodes CASSFYPVGGEKHF. The full variable domain, its missing parts supplied by reference TRBV7-2 and TRBJ1-5, is GAGVSQSPSNKVTEKGKDVELRCDPISGHTALYWYRQSLGQGLEFLIYFQGNSAPDKSGLPSDRFSAERTGGSVSTLTIQRTQQEDSAVYLCASSFYPVGGEKHFGDGTRLSIL.

J is TRBJ1-1 and V is TRBV7-9; 7 nucleotides line up with TRBD1. The ends lost 7 bases at V and 2 bases at J; junction bases unmatched: 10. The CDR3 covers 15 residues. Germline assignment: CDR1 SEHNR and CDR2 FQNEAQ (reference sequence). The CDR3, as DNA: TGTGCCAGCACCCTTTTACAGGGGTTAAACACTGAAGCTTTCTTT. This sequence encodes CASTLLQGLNTEAFF.

The V and J genes are TRBV5-1 and TRBJ1-2; TRBD1 might be the D (6 bases). Per the germline V gene, CDR1 is SGHRS and CDR2 is YFSETQ. Deletions cut 6 bases from V and 4 bases from J, with 19 bases between. The CDR3 length is 15 residues. CDR3 coding DNA: TGCGCCAGCACCCCCCGGGGGCAGGGCTTCTATGGCTACACCTTC. Translated, it gives CASTPRGQGFYGYTF.

The chain uses TRBV25-1 and TRBJ2-1; weak D call: TRBD1 (6 bases). Germline values: CDR1 MGHDK, CDR2 SYGVNS. This CDR3 is built from 13 residues. Trimming pared 4 bases from V and 7 bases from J, leaving 11 bases between. The CDR3 sequence is CASSAGVRNEQFF. The CDR3, as DNA: TGTGCCAGCAGTGCAGGGGTGAGAAATGAGCAGTTCTTC. The full variable domain, with the rest looked up from reference TRBV25-1 and TRBJ2-1, is EADIYQTPRYLVIGTGKKITLECSQTMGHDKMYWYQQDPGMELHLIHYSYGVNSTEKGDLSSESTVSRIRTEHFPLTLESARPSHTSQYLCASSAGVRNEQFFGPGTRLTVL.

This clonotype was counted only a few times. This chain joins TRBV20-1 and TRBJ1-5; D perhaps matches TRBD1 (5 bases). CDR1 and CDR2 (germline): DFQATT, SNEGSKA (reference sequence). The CDR3 length is 13 residues. Trimming took 6 bases from V and 3 from J, leaving 12 bases between them. Written as DNA, the CDR3 is TGCAGTGCGCTTCAGGGTGACAATCAGCCCCAGCATTTT. Its protein product is CSALQGDNQPQHF.